This TCR beta chain is drawn from a study of cytomegalovirus exposure and HLA in healthy donors. Overall study findings and caveats: In an earlier analysis, in some 540 donors, most V segments appeared productive either ~87% or ~30% of the time. Altogether, 150 to 200 TCR beta chains were recorded as cytomegalovirus-associated.

The sample holds a few counts of this clone. Its matching antigen is unknown. The PCR ran on 60 Vbeta and 13 Jbeta primers. Assay: immunoSEQ multiplex PCR; the TCRdb copy retains only in-frame clones and omits some. The repertoire has 75,000 to 100,000 clones, more than 60% of them found once; the top ten carry approximately 10%. J was trimmed by 7 bases and V by 3 bases; bases with no gene match: 4. The CDR3 is 14 residues long. Germline V gene lookup returns CDR1 SGHRS and CDR2 YFSETQ. V and J are TRBV5-1 and TRBJ2-4, with 10 bases fitting TRBD1. The sample comprised PBMCs. This TCR was recovered from a man in his late teens or twenties in good health and CMV-seropositive. The chain's CDR3 is CASSWGQGSNIQYF. The CDR3 DNA follows: TGCGCCAGCAGCTGGGGACAGGGGAGCAACATTCAGTACTTC.